The following is a T cell receptor (beta chain) sequence with its context. J was trimmed by 4 bases and V by 7 bases; bases with no gene match: 5. From germline, CDR1 is MDHEN and CDR2 SYDVKM. The CDR3 covers 14 residues. This was the immunoSEQ v3 assay. Profiled with immunoSEQ multiplex PCR; TCRdb holds only in-frame clones, not every one. The sample has fewer than 60,000 clones; 80% to 90% are singletons. These data originate in a study of TIL therapy for anti-PD-1-resistant metastatic lung cancer. Sample time point: pre-treatment sample, taken before nivolumab and TIL therapy. This TCR came from a person aged 30 to 80 with non-small cell lung cancer. Sequencing used blood, obtained at baseline. This chain joins TRBV28 and TRBJ2-1, with 9 positions matching TRBD2. The chain's CDR3 is CASMAGGEYNEQFF. For the CDR3, the DNA is TGTGCCAGCATGGCGGGAGGGGAATACAATGAGCAGTTCTTC. Full variable domain (remainder filled in from reference TRBV28 and TRBJ2-1): DVKVTQSSRYLVKRTGEKVFLECVQDMDHENMFWYRQDPGLGLRLIYFSYDVKMKEKGDIPEGYSVSREKKERFSLILESASTNQTSMYLCASMAGGEYNEQFFGPGTRLTVL.